One sample yielded the 30 T cell receptor beta chains listed below, sequenced in a study of shared clonotypes between healthy human individuals. Using immunoSEQ multiplex PCR, the repertoire was profiled, and TCRdb retains in-frame clones only, with some absent. In the table there are over a million clones, around three quarters of which are singletons. Material: memory CD4+ T cells from PBMCs. Subset indicated: CD45RA-negative fraction. Receptors originate from a man younger than 35 in good health. Some clones in this sample may be carry-over from other donors' samples.

The CDR3 protein is CASSPGQTNYGYTF. CDR3 sequence (DNA): TGCGCCAGCAGCCCCGGACAGACCAACTATGGCTACACCTTC. J is TRBJ1-2 and V is TRBV4-1; weak D call: TRBD1 (6 bases). The CDR3 totals 14 residues. CDR1 MGHRA and CDR2 YSYEKL come from the germline V gene. Trimming removed 4 bases from V and 2 bases from J, with 11 bases in between.

In this sample, this clone turned up once. This chain joins TRBV5-4 and TRBJ2-1; 8 bases are shared with TRBD2. Germline CDR1 reads SGHNT; CDR2 reads YYREEE (reference sequence). The CDR3 is made up of 15 amino acids. V trimming: 3 bases; J trimming: 8 bases; junction bases outside the gene matches: 10. CDR3 amino acids: CASSSQAGVRDEQFF. The DNA of the CDR3 is TGTGCCAGCAGCTCACAAGCGGGAGTGAGGGATGAGCAGTTCTTC.

This chain connects TRBV7-9 to TRBJ2-1, with TRBD2 matching over 12 bases. Per germline, CDR1 SEHNR and CDR2 FQNEAQ (reference sequence). V trimming: 6 bases; J trimming: 6 bases; junction bases outside the gene matches: 18. This CDR3 comprises 19 residues. The CDR3 loop is CASSQPLVSSGRAGNEQFF. CDR3 sequence (DNA): TGTGCCAGCAGTCAACCCCTGGTGTCTAGCGGGAGGGCCGGCAATGAGCAGTTCTTC.

This clone turned up a few times. V and J are TRBV12-5 and TRBJ2-5, with unresolved D. The length of the CDR3 is 11 residues. Germline V gives CDR1 LGHNT, CDR2 FRNRAP. Trimming removed 6 bases from V and 6 bases from J, with 8 bases in between. This CDR3 is CASGTSKTQYF. The CDR3 DNA follows: TGTGCTAGTGGGACATCCAAGACCCAGTACTTC.

This clone was found a few times. The chain employs TRBV12-5 and TRBJ1-1; no definite D call. Germline values: CDR1 LGHNT, CDR2 FRNRAP. This CDR3 has 13 amino acids. Trimming stripped 6 bases from V and 1 base from J, with 9 bases between. The CDR3 loop reads CASGVGGNTEAFF. The CDR3 coding sequence is TGTGCTAGTGGCGTGGGTGGGAACACTGAAGCTTTCTTT.

The gene calls are TRBV20-1 and TRBJ2-7; D uncertain. The CDR3 has 10 amino acids. The V and J ends lost 5 bases and 4 bases respectively, with 6 bases between them. Germline lookup yields CDR1 DFQATT and CDR2 SNEGSKA (reference sequence). The CDR3 bases are TGCAGTGCTGCGAAATACGAGCAGTACTTC. Translated: CSAAKYEQYF.

This clone was recorded only once. The V gene is TRBV19, the J gene TRBJ2-7, with 9 bases that match TRBD1. V trimming: 5 bases; J trimming: 3 bases; junction bases outside the gene matches: 5. This CDR3 is built from 14 residues. Germline V CDR1 and CDR2: LNHDA, SQIVND (reference sequence). DNA for the CDR3: TGTGCCAGTAGTTTCCGGGACAGGGTCTACGAGCAGTACTTC. This translates into CASSFRDRVYEQYF.

About this clone: This same CDR3 is encoded by further DNA sequences in the sample. This chain uses TRBV5-6 with TRBJ2-7; D gene unclear. This CDR3 contains 14 residues. Germline V gene data show CDR1 as SGHDT and CDR2 as YYEEEE. V was clipped by 0 bases and J by 3 bases, with 10 bases between them. The CDR3 nucleotides read TGTGCCAGCAGCTTGGACGGTGGAAGCTACGAGCAGTACTTC. This translates into CASSLDGGSYEQYF.

This clone was counted only a few times. Other nucleotide sequences in the sample specify the same CDR3. The V gene is TRBV4-2, the J gene TRBJ2-5, with 15 positions matching TRBD2. The germline V gene encodes CDR1 LGHNA and CDR2 YNFKEQ. The CDR3 consists of 16 residues. After removal of 1 base from V and 4 bases from J, the junction contained 1 base not matched to a gene. CDR3 residues: CASSQGTSGRGETQYF. The CDR3 nucleotides are TGTGCCAGCAGCCAAGGGACTAGCGGGAGGGGAGAGACCCAGTACTTC.

The genes are TRBV19 and TRBJ2-7, with TRBD1 identical over 9 bases. The length of the CDR3 is 13 residues. CDR1 and CDR2 (germline): LNHDA, SQIVND (reference sequence). With V trimmed by 4 bases and J by 6 bases, 4 bases remained unmatched. The chain's CDR3 is CASSKTDRGEQYF. CDR3 bases: TGTGCCAGTAGTAAAACGGACAGGGGCGAGCAGTACTTC.

Of note for this clone: The same CDR3 can be traced to other DNA sequences in this sample. The V call is TRBV4-1, the J call TRBJ2-5, with 15 positions matching TRBD2. The CDR3 spans 15 residues. Germline V CDR1 and CDR2: MGHRA, YSYEKL. The V segment lost 4 bases and the J segment 5 bases; nucleotides outside the gene matches: 2. CDR3 bases: TGCGCCAGCAGCCCCGGGACTAGCGGGGGGGAGACCCAGTACTTC. Its protein product is CASSPGTSGGETQYF.

V and J are TRBV7-9 and TRBJ1-5; D not resolved. The germline CDR1 and CDR2 sequences are SEHNR and FQNEAQ (reference sequence). The CDR3 has 11 amino acids. Deletions cut 7 bases from V and 9 bases from J, with 10 bases between. Here the CDR3 DNA reads TGTGCCAGCACCTCCGGTGGGCCCCAGCATTTT. This sequence encodes CASTSGGPQHF.

This chain links TRBV19 with TRBJ1-1, with D hard to call. With 7 bases removed from V and 0 bases from J, the gap between germline ends came to 12 bases. Germline values: CDR1 LNHDA, CDR2 SQIVND (reference sequence). The CDR3 is 14 residues long. The CDR3 coding sequence is TGTGCCAGTAAAATGCTGGGGATGAACACTGAAGCTTTCTTT. This translates into CASKMLGMNTEAFF.

In its sample, this clone was seen many times. V gene TRBV4-2 combines with J gene TRBJ2-5; 7 nucleotides line up with TRBD1. J gave up 2 bases and V 4 bases, and 7 bases lay outside the gene matches. Germline V lookup: CDR1 LGHNA, CDR2 YNFKEQ. The length of the CDR3 is 15 residues. The CDR3 coding sequence is TGTGCCAGCAGCCCCCGGCAGGGACAGCAAGAGACCCAGTACTTC. Translated, it gives CASSPRQGQQETQYF.

Concerning this clone itself: Other DNA sequences in this sample translate to the same CDR3. This rearrangement joins TRBV20-1 to TRBJ2-1; D is ambiguous. CDR1 and CDR2 (germline): DFQATT, SNEGSKA (reference sequence). The CDR3 is made up of 10 amino acids. The germline V and J ends were trimmed by 5 bases and 4 bases, with 3 bases remaining between them. CDR3 amino acids: CSAGYNEQFF. DNA of the CDR3: TGCAGTGCTGGATACAATGAGCAGTTCTTC.

V gene TRBV6-5 combines with J gene TRBJ2-4, with no clear D. The CDR3 sequence is 15 residues long. Looked up from germline, CDR1 is MNHEY and CDR2 is SVGAGI. The V and J ends lost 2 bases and 5 bases respectively, with 13 bases between them. The CDR3 here is CASSYGPRGQNIQYF. Written as DNA, the CDR3 is TGTGCCAGCAGTTACGGTCCCCGAGGTCAAAACATTCAGTACTTC.

This clone was seen once. The rearrangement joins TRBV4-1 to TRBJ1-4, with unresolved D. The CDR3 length is 15 residues. Germline CDR1 MGHRA, CDR2 YSYEKL. V lost 4 bases and J 6 bases, leaving 15 bases between the germline ends. CDR3 region: CASSLGRRTYEKLFF. CDR3 sequence (DNA): TGCGCCAGCAGCCTTGGCCGCCGTACGTATGAAAAACTGTTTTTT.

This clone turned up a few times. V is TRBV18 and J is TRBJ2-3, with 9 bases that match TRBD1. The V gene's germline CDR1 is KGHSH and CDR2 LQKENI. The CDR3 totals 14 residues. V trimming: 4 bases; J trimming: 3 bases; junction bases outside the gene matches: 2. CDR3 loop: CASSRGQGTDTQYF. CDR3 coding DNA: TGTGCCAGCTCACGAGGACAGGGGACAGATACGCAGTATTTT.

This chain connects TRBV19 to TRBJ2-3, with D perhaps given as TRBD1 or TRBD2 (5 bases each). V lost 10 bases and J 0 bases, leaving 11 bases between the germline ends. The CDR3 is 13 amino acids. The V gene's germline CDR1 is LNHDA and CDR2 SQIVND (reference sequence). The chain's CDR3 is CATRDLSTDTQYF. The CDR3 DNA follows: TGTGCCACCAGGGACCTTAGCACAGATACGCAGTATTTT.

V and J are TRBV27 and TRBJ2-7; D is perhaps TRBD1 or TRBD2 (5 bases each). This CDR3 contains 14 residues. Trimming took 5 bases from V and 3 from J, leaving 14 bases between them. Germline CDR1 and CDR2: MNHEY and SMNVEV (reference sequence). In DNA form, the CDR3 reads TGTGCCAGCAGTAAGTCGGGACCCTACTACGAGCAGTACTTC. Amino acid sequence: CASSKSGPYYEQYF.

This clone showed up just a few times. The chain recombines TRBV28 with TRBJ1-2, with a possible D match to TRBD1 (6 bases). V gave up 6 bases and J gave up 4 bases, with 15 bases separating them. Germline values: CDR1 MDHEN, CDR2 SYDVKM. The CDR3 spans 14 residues. CDR3: CASREGGAGYGYTF. CDR3 nucleotide sequence: TGTGCCAGCAGAGAGGGGGGCGCCGGCTATGGCTACACCTTC.

The chain joins TRBV2 to TRBJ1-1, with D tentatively TRBD1 (5 bases). V lost 0 bases and J lost 3, with 11 bases in between. The CDR3 spans 15 residues. Germline V CDR1 and CDR2: SNHLY, FYNNEI. For the CDR3, the DNA is TGTGCCAGCAGTGAAGCCTGGGCGGGGGACACTGAAGCTTTCTTT. Protein product: CASSEAWAGDTEAFF.

This clone was observed a single time. V usage is TRBV4-1 and J usage is TRBJ2-7; tentatively, D is TRBD2 (5 bases). Trimming pared 1 base from V and 9 bases from J, leaving 16 bases between. The CDR3 is 14 residues long. Germline V gene sequence: CDR1 MGHRA, CDR2 YSYEKL. CDR3 nucleotides: TGCGCCAGCAGCCAAGTCGGGGTTCGGGATCGGCAGTACTTC. Protein product: CASSQVGVRDRQYF.

The chain joins TRBV11-3 to TRBJ2-2; 8 bases fit TRBD2. The CDR3 contains 13 residues. Germline-derived CDR1 and CDR2 are SGHNT and YENEEA. V shed 1 base, J shed 9 bases, and the junction held 1 base outside the gene matches. CDR3 nucleotides: TGTGCCAGCAGCTTAGCGGGAGGGCGGGAGCTGTTTTTT. Residues: CASSLAGGRELFF.

This clone showed up many times. The V and J genes are TRBV15 and TRBJ1-2; D not certain. Trimming took 2 bases from V and 7 from J, leaving 17 bases between them. Germline V lookup: CDR1 LNHNV, CDR2 YYDKDF (reference sequence). The CDR3 contains 15 residues. In nucleotides, the CDR3 is TGTGCCACCAGCAGATTGACCACAGACCCCTTTGGCTACACCTTC. Residues: CATSRLTTDPFGYTF.

The chain couples TRBV27 to TRBJ2-2, with 9 bases aligning to TRBD1. CDR1 and CDR2 from the germline V gene are MNHEY and SMNVEV (reference sequence). The CDR3 sequence is 18 residues long. Germline trimming cut 5 bases from V and 4 bases from J; bases unmatched to any gene: 14. For the CDR3, the DNA is TGTGCCAGCAGTCTACTCGGGTGGGACAGGGTCAGCACCGGGGAGCTGTTTTTT. It encodes CASSLLGWDRVSTGELFF.

The V and J genes are TRBV5-4 and TRBJ2-3, with D possibly TRBD2 on 6 matching bases. The V gene's germline CDR1 is SGHNT and CDR2 YYREEE (reference sequence). Trimming removed 4 bases at V and 2 bases at J, with 17 bases between. The CDR3 length is 16 residues. Written as DNA, the CDR3 is TGTGCCAGCAGCCCAACCCCGACTAGTCTCACAGATACGCAGTATTTT. This codes for CASSPTPTSLTDTQYF.

This clone came up once. This sequence joins TRBV7-8 and TRBJ2-6, with D hard to call. V was shortened by 8 bases and J by 0 bases, with 8 bases between the two germline ends. This CDR3 comprises 14 residues. CDR1 is SGHVS, CDR2 FQNEAQ, per germline. CDR3 sequence reads: CASRRVSGANVLTF. CDR3 DNA: TGTGCCAGCCGGAGAGTCTCTGGGGCCAACGTCCTGACTTTC.

J is TRBJ1-2 and V is TRBV18, with TRBD1 matching over 7 bases. Germline V gene sequence: CDR1 KGHSH, CDR2 LQKENI. The CDR3 covers 15 residues. V lost 1 base to trimming and J lost 4 bases; unmatched junction nucleotides: 6. CDR3 nucleotides: TGTGCCAGCTCACCACTCACAGGGGACGGCTATGGCTACACCTTC. Protein sequence: CASSPLTGDGYGYTF.

The V and J genes are TRBV27 and TRBJ2-5; 8 nucleotides match TRBD1. The CDR3 totals 16 residues. V shed 5 bases, J shed 5 bases, and the junction held 13 bases outside the gene matches. The germline V gene has CDR1 MNHEY and CDR2 SMNVEV (reference sequence). The CDR3 DNA reads TGTGCCAGCAGTCGTGGCCTCCAGGGGGCTTGGGAGACCCAGTACTTC. It codes for CASSRGLQGAWETQYF.